This record covers a single TCR beta chain. This record belongs to a study of T cell responses to AZD1222 COVID-19 vaccine. The data were produced by immunoSEQ multiplex PCR, yet TCRdb's version contains in-frame clones alone and is incomplete. In the table there are about 160,000 clones, 90% of which are singletons. The TCR originated in an adult in good health. Sequenced here: peripheral blood, sampled on day 0 of AZD1222 vaccination.

The CDR3 DNA is TGCGCCAGCAGCATGGGGGACGAGCAGTACTTC. It translates to CASSMGDEQYF. The V gene is TRBV5-1, the J gene TRBJ2-7; D may match TRBD1 or TRBD2 (5 bases each). The CDR3 runs 11 residues. In germline, CDR1 is SGHRS, CDR2 YFSETQ. Trimming took 4 bases from V and 5 from J, leaving 7 bases between them.